Following are 9 T cell receptor beta chains from one sample sequenced in a study of regulatory T cells in long-lasting Graves disease. Construction of TCR beta libraries relied on iRepertoire HTBI primers and on Arm-PCR targeting CDR3 regions. TCRdb called the multiplex PCR reads again in MiXCR, with one record for every CDR3 protein. The sample shows 300,000 to 400,000 distinct CDR3 sequences, about 18% of them seen only once. The time point here: newly diagnosed GD, antithyroid drugs for less than 3 months. The TCR library was made from RNA that had been extracted from PBMCs in TRIzol. Sample: peripheral blood mononuclear cells (PBMCs), taken at new diagnosis, from a patient treated with antithyroid drugs. The receptors originated from a female donor with Graves disease.

This clonotype was counted many times. This chain connects TRBV19 to TRBJ2-5; D may match TRBD1 or TRBD2 (5 bases each). This CDR3 comprises 20 residues. Germline CDR1 LNHDA, CDR2 SQIVND (reference sequence). Trimming cost V 3 bases and J 5 bases, with 31 bases left between them. The CDR3 region has the DNA TGTGCCAGTAGTATTCGGGGACCGGGACGATCAAAACTTAAACGGGAGACCCAGTACTTC. Translated, it gives CASSIRGPGRSKLKRETQYF. The full variable domain, completed using reference TRBV19 and TRBJ2-5, is DGGITQSPKYLFRKEGQNVTLSCEQNLNHDAMYWYRQDPGQGLRLIYYSQIVNDFQKGDIAEGYSVSREKKESFPLTVTSAQKNPTAFYLCASSIRGPGRSKLKRETQYFGPGTRLLVL.

The sample holds a few counts of this clonotype. This chain connects TRBV19 to TRBJ1-2; possibly TRBD1 for D (6 bases). Trimming stripped 6 bases from V and 0 bases from J, with 14 bases between. This CDR3 is built from 15 residues. Germline V gene data show CDR1 as LNHDA and CDR2 as SQIVND (reference sequence). The CDR3 reads CASRPNDRTNYGYTF. CDR3 nucleotide sequence: TGTGCCAGTAGGCCCAATGACAGGACTAACTATGGCTACACCTTC. Variable domain in full (rest from reference TRBV19 and TRBJ1-2): DGGITQSPKYLFRKEGQNVTLSCEQNLNHDAMYWYRQDPGQGLRLIYYSQIVNDFQKGDIAEGYSVSREKKESFPLTVTSAQKNPTAFYLCASRPNDRTNYGYTFGSGTRLTVV.

Comment on this clonotype: Since a much larger clone is just one base distant, this may be a read error. The V call is TRBV10-3, the J call TRBJ1-6, with no clear D. Germline V gives CDR1 ENHRY, CDR2 SYGVKD. The V end lost 2 bases, the J end lost 6 bases, and 11 bases lay between the germline ends. The CDR3 is 15 amino acids. CDR3 nucleotides: TGTGCCATCAGTGAGGGGTTAGACCTTAATTCACCCCTCCACTTT. This translates into CAISEGLDLNSPLHF.

There are a few counts of this clonotype. The V and J genes are TRBV15 and TRBJ2-7; 8 nucleotides align to TRBD2. Per the germline V gene, CDR1 is LNHNV and CDR2 is YYDKDF (reference sequence). CDR3 length: 15 amino acids. Germline trimming cut 6 bases from V and 0 bases from J; bases unmatched to any gene: 7. CDR3 loop: CATRATGTSSYEQYF. The CDR3 DNA sequence: TGTGCCACCAGAGCGACCGGGACTAGCTCCTACGAGCAGTACTTC.

This clonotype was found many times. V and J are TRBV30 and TRBJ1-3; D is unclear. CDR1 and CDR2 (germline): GTSNPN, SVGIG (reference sequence). Trimming removed 1 base at V and 0 bases at J, with 7 bases between. The CDR3 totals 14 residues. CDR3 coding DNA: TGTGCCTGGAGTGCACGCTACTCTGGAAACACCATATATTTT. Protein: CAWSARYSGNTIYF.

In this sample, this clonotype turned up many times. The chain uses TRBV10-1 and TRBJ1-1; 7 nucleotides match TRBD1. CDR3 length: 12 residues. V shed 3 bases, J shed 10 bases, and the junction held 5 bases outside the gene matches. Germline assignment: CDR1 WNHNN and CDR2 SYGVQD (reference sequence). The CDR3 bases are TGCGCCAGCAGTGACCCACAGGGGACAGCTTTCTTT. Translated: CASSDPQGTAFF.

This clonotype was detected only a few times. The gene calls are TRBV6-2 or TRBV6-3 and TRBJ2-3, with 9 bases that match TRBD1. The CDR3 is 18 residues long. Germline lookup yields CDR1 MNHEY and CDR2 SVGEGT. V lost 2 bases, J lost 0 bases, and 9 bases stayed unmatched. In DNA form, the CDR3 reads TGTGCCAGCAGTTACCGAGGGCGACAGGGGGGGAGCACAGATACGCAGTATTTT. Its translation is CASSYRGRQGGSTDTQYF.

This clonotype appeared many times. Here the CDR3 DNA reads TGTGCCAGCAGCTGGGGCCTCATGGTAGAGACCCAGTACTTC. It encodes CASSWGLMVETQYF. V usage is TRBV12-3 or TRBV12-4 and J usage is TRBJ2-5; D perhaps matches TRBD1 (5 bases). The CDR3 is 14 residues long. V was shortened by 6 bases and J by 4 bases, with 15 bases between the two germline ends.

Turning to this clonotype: A read error likely explains this, since a far larger clone differs by one base. The J gene is TRBJ2-7, the V gene TRBV11-3, with TRBD2 matching 10 bases. CDR1 is SGHNT, CDR2 YENEEA, per germline. This CDR3 region has 14 residues. CDR3 sequence (DNA): TGTGTCAGCAGCCCCCCCGGGACTAGCGCCGAGCAGTACTTC. This encodes CVSSPPGTSAEQYF.